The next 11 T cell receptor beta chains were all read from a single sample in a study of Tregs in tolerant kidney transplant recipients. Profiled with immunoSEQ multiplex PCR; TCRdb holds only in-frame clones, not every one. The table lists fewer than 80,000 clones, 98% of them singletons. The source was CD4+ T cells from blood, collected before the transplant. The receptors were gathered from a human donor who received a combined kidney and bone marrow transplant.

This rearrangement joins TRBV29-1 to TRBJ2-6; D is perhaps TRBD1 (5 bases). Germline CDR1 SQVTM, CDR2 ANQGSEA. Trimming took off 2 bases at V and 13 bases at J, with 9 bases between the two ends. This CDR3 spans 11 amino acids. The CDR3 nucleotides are TGCAGCGTTGAATCTAGGGGAGTCCTGACTTTC. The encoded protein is CSVESRGVLTF.

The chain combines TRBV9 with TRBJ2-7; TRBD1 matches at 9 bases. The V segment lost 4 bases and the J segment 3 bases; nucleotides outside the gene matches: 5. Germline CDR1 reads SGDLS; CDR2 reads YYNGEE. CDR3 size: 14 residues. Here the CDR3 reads CASSPTGGVYEQYF. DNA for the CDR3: TGTGCCAGCAGCCCGACAGGGGGTGTCTACGAGCAGTACTTC.

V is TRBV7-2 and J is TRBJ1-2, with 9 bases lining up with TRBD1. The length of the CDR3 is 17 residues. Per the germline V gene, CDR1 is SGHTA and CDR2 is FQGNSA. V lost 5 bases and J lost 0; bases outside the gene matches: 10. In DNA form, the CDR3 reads TGTGCCAGCAGCCCAGGGACAGGGCTTCTATCTAACTATGGCTACACCTTC. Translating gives CASSPGTGLLSNYGYTF.

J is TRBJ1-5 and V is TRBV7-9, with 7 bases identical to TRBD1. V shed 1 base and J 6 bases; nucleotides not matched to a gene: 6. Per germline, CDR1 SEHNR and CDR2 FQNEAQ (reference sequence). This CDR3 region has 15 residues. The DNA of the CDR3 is TGTGCCAGCAGCTTAGATTGGGGACAGAGTCAGCCCCAGCATTTT. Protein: CASSLDWGQSQPQHF. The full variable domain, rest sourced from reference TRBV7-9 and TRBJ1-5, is DTGVSQNPRHKITKRGQNVTFRCDPISEHNRLYWYRQTLGQGPEFLTYFQNEAQLEKSRLLSDRFSAERPKGSFSTLEIQRTEQGDSAMYLCASSLDWGQSQPQHFGDGTRLSIL.

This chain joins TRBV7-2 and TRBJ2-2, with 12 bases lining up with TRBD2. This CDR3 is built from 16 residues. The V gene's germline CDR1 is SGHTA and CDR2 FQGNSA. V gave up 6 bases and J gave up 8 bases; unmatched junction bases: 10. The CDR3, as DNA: TGTGCCAGCAGTCCTACTAGCGGGAGGCCAGGGGGGGAGCTGTTTTTT. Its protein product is CASSPTSGRPGGELFF.

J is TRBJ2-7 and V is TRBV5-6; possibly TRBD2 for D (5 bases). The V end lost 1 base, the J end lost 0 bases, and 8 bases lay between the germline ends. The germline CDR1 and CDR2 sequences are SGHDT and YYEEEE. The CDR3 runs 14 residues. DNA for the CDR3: TGTGCCAGCAGCTTGATTGGGAGCTCCTACGAGCAGTACTTC. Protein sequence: CASSLIGSSYEQYF.

The CDR3 sequence: CASSDERGRDLPDTQYF. In DNA, the CDR3 is TGTGCCAGCAGCGACGAGAGGGGGAGGGATTTGCCAGATACGCAGTATTTT. This chain links TRBV7-3 with TRBJ2-3; tentatively, D is TRBD2 (7 bases). The germline V and J ends were trimmed by 5 bases and 4 bases, with 22 bases remaining between them. Germline V gives CDR1 SGHTA, CDR2 FQGTGA. This CDR3 spans 17 amino acids.

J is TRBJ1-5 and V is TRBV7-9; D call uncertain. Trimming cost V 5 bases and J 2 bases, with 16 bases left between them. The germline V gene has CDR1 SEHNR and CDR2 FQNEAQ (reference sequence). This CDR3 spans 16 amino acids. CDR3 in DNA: TGTGCCAGCAGCCCCTACTTAGGAGTAGGCAATCAGCCCCAGCATTTT. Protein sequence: CASSPYLGVGNQPQHF.

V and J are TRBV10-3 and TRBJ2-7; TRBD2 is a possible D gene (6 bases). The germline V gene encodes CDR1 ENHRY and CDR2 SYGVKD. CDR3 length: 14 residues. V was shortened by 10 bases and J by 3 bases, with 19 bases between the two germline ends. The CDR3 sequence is CATRSGTGGYEQYF. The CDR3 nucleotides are TGTGCCACTCGTTCCGGGACTGGGGGCTACGAGCAGTACTTC.

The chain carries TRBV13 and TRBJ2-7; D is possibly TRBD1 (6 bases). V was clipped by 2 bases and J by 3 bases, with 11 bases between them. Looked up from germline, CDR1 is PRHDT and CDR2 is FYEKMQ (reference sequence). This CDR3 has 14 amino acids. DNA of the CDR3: TGTGCCAGCAGCTTAAAATACAGGGTCTACGAGCAGTACTTC. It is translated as CASSLKYRVYEQYF.

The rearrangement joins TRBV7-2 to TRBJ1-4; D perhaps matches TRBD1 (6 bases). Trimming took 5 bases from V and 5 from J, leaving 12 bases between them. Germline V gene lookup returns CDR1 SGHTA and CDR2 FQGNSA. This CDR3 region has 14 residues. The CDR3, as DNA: TGTGCCAGCAGCACCACAGGGAGCAATGAAAAACTGTTTTTT. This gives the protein CASSTTGSNEKLFF. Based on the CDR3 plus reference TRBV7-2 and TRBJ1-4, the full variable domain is GAGVSQSPSNKVTEKGKDVELRCDPISGHTALYWYRQSLGQGLEFLIYFQGNSAPDKSGLPSDRFSAERTGGSVSTLTIQRTQQEDSAVYLCASSTTGSNEKLFFGSGTQLSVL.